This T cell receptor beta chain stems from a study of cytomegalovirus exposure and HLA in healthy donors. Study context: Sequencing of some 200 million T cells in an earlier analysis found around 110 million unique TCR beta sequences.

As regards this clone: The antigen is not known.

Study conclusions and caveats: A later analysis found common viral pathogens apparently linked to several of the most significant clusters. HLA alleles were associated with fewer than 20,000 TCR beta sequences in a later analysis at 0.05 false discovery rate.

Use of 60 Vbeta and 13 Jbeta primers characterized the PCR. Data came from immunoSEQ multiplex PCR; TCRdb stores just in-frame clones and leaves some out. The table includes tens of thousands of clones, approximately 67% detected once. Material: PBMCs. The source is a man aged 40-49 years in good health and CMV-seropositive.

Here the CDR3 DNA reads TGTGCCAGCACCAACCTTTATTTCGACAGGAGGGGCTACACCTTC. It encodes CASTNLYFDRRGYTF. The chain combines TRBV28 with TRBJ1-2, with a tentative D call TRBD1 (6 bases). V was pared by 7 bases and J by 8 bases, with 23 bases between. From germline, CDR1 is MDHEN and CDR2 SYDVKM. CDR3 length equals 15 residues.